These 32 T cell receptor beta chains share one sample of origin, sequenced in a study of blood T cell repertoires in COVID-19. Generated by immunoSEQ multiplex PCR, the TCRdb table keeps only in-frame clones and is missing some. The sample carries just over 150,000 clones, 75% to 90% recorded once. Sequenced material: peripheral blood. The receptors come from a woman in her 40s with acute or convalescent COVID-19.

The chain employs TRBV15 and TRBJ1-2; D not resolved. V lost 0 bases, J lost 8 bases, and 10 bases lay in between. The CDR3 is made up of 13 amino acids. The V gene's germline CDR1 is LNHNV and CDR2 YYDKDF (reference sequence). CDR3 amino acids: CATSRDLRGGYTF. CDR3 nucleotides: TGTGCCACCAGCAGAGATCTCCGGGGAGGCTACACCTTC.

This chain links TRBV9 with TRBJ2-1; TRBD2 aligns across 11 bases. Trimming removed 0 bases from V and 2 bases from J; junction bases left unmatched: 4. Per germline, CDR1 SGDLS and CDR2 YYNGEE. The CDR3 has 17 residues. The CDR3 region has the DNA TGTGCCAGCAGCGTAGAGGATAGCGGGAGGGCCTACAATGAGCAGTTCTTC. Residues: CASSVEDSGRAYNEQFF. The whole variable domain, filled in from reference TRBV9 and TRBJ2-1, reads DSGVTQTPKHLITATGQRVTLRCSPRSGDLSVYWYQQSLDQGLQFLIQYYNGEERAKGNILERFSAQQFPDLHSELNLSSLELGDSALYFCASSVEDSGRAYNEQFFGPGTRLTVL.

V and J are TRBV5-6 and TRBJ2-3, with 16 bases identical to TRBD2. Trimming at V came to 0 bases and at J to 4 bases, leaving 5 bases not matched to a gene. This CDR3 has 18 amino acids. CDR1 is SGHDT and CDR2 is YYEEEE in the germline V gene. In DNA, the CDR3 is TGTGCCAGCAGCTTGGGATCGGGACTAGCGGGGGGGGCAGATACGCAGTATTTT. It is translated as CASSLGSGLAGGADTQYF. Full variable domain (remainder filled in from reference TRBV5-6 and TRBJ2-3): DAGVTQSPTHLIKTRGQQVTLRCSPKSGHDTVSWYQQALGQGPQFIFQYYEEEERQRGNFPDRFSGHQFPNYSSELNVNALLLGDSALYLCASSLGSGLAGGADTQYFGPGTRLTVL.

This sequence joins TRBV6-1 and TRBJ2-2, with 8 positions matching TRBD1. From germline, CDR1 is MNHNS and CDR2 SASEGT. V lost 1 base to trimming and J lost 7 bases; unmatched junction nucleotides: 14. The CDR3 has 18 amino acids. The CDR3 loop reads CASSEDFRGQGRSGELFF. CDR3 DNA sequence: TGTGCCAGCAGTGAAGATTTTCGCGGACAGGGTCGGAGCGGGGAGCTGTTTTTT.

The J gene is TRBJ1-1, the V gene TRBV11-3; 7 bases are a match to TRBD1. The CDR3 is 14 amino acids. Germline trimming cut 4 bases from V and 4 bases from J; bases unmatched to any gene: 6. Germline CDR1 SGHNT, CDR2 YENEEA. This CDR3 is CASSSTGLGTEAFF. CDR3 DNA sequence: TGTGCCAGCAGCTCGACAGGGTTAGGCACTGAAGCTTTCTTT.

V usage is TRBV7-9 and J usage is TRBJ2-7, with D possibly matching TRBD2 (6 bases). The ends were cut back, 3 bases at V and 3 bases at J, with 12 bases in the middle. The CDR3 extends over 14 amino acids. The V gene's germline CDR1 is SEHNR and CDR2 FQNEAQ (reference sequence). The DNA for the CDR3 is TGTGCCAGCAGCTTTACCTCTAGCGTCTACGAGCAGTACTTC. This gives the protein CASSFTSSVYEQYF. The full variable domain, with the rest looked up from reference TRBV7-9 and TRBJ2-7, is DTGVSQNPRHKITKRGQNVTFRCDPISEHNRLYWYRQTLGQGPEFLTYFQNEAQLEKSRLLSDRFSAERPKGSFSTLEIQRTEQGDSAMYLCASSFTSSVYEQYFGPGTRLTVT.

The chain is built from TRBV30 and TRBJ1-3; tentatively, D is TRBD1 (5 bases). In germline, CDR1 is GTSNPN, CDR2 SVGIG (reference sequence). CDR3 size: 15 residues. The V end was cut by 5 bases, the J end by 0 bases, with 14 bases between. CDR3 amino acids: CAWGSGTYSGNTIYF. The CDR3 DNA reads as TGTGCCTGGGGAAGTGGGACTTACTCTGGAAACACCATATATTTT.

The chain is built from TRBV7-6 and TRBJ2-3, with 9 bases matching TRBD1. Trimming at V came to 5 bases and at J to 0 bases, leaving 15 bases not matched to a gene. Germline V gives CDR1 SGHVS, CDR2 FNYEAQ. This CDR3 is built from 19 residues. CDR3 residues: CASSTPGQGRPLSTDTQYF. The CDR3 DNA follows: TGTGCCAGCAGCACTCCGGGACAGGGACGCCCCCTTAGCACAGATACGCAGTATTTT.

This clone was observed a few times. J is TRBJ2-2 and V is TRBV5-4; maybe TRBD2 (7 bases). This CDR3 region has 13 residues. V lost 2 bases and J 6 bases, leaving 8 bases between the germline ends. CDR1 is SGHNT and CDR2 is YYREEE in the germline V gene (reference sequence). The CDR3 sequence is CASSFGGPGELFF. CDR3 nucleotide sequence: TGTGCCAGCAGCTTCGGGGGGCCCGGGGAGCTGTTTTTT.

The chain carries TRBV11-3 and TRBJ2-1; maybe TRBD2 (6 bases). V lost 1 base and J lost 6, with 13 bases in between. The length of the CDR3 is 15 residues. The germline CDR1 and CDR2 sequences are SGHNT and YENEEA. This chain's CDR3 is CASSLGGERTNEQFF. CDR3 nucleotide sequence: TGTGCCAGCAGCTTAGGCGGGGAGCGGACCAATGAGCAGTTCTTC.

This chain joins TRBV15 and TRBJ2-4; tentative D call: TRBD2 (7 bases). There are 16 residues in the CDR3. V lost 0 bases to trimming and J lost 3 bases, with 12 bases between them. CDR1 is LNHNV, CDR2 YYDKDF, per germline (reference sequence). The CDR3 spells CATSREGRGVKNIQYF. CDR3 bases: TGTGCCACCAGCAGAGAGGGGAGGGGGGTCAAAAACATTCAGTACTTC.

The chain uses TRBV4-2 and TRBJ2-1, with D perhaps matching TRBD2 (6 bases). Germline V gene lookup returns CDR1 LGHNA and CDR2 YNFKEQ. The CDR3 runs 16 residues. Deletions cut 2 bases from V and 9 bases from J, with 20 bases between. The CDR3 protein is CASSQQTSESSGEQFF. CDR3 nucleotide sequence: TGTGCCAGCAGCCAACAGACTAGTGAAAGCTCTGGTGAGCAGTTCTTC.

The genes are TRBV5-1 and TRBJ2-5; D is perhaps TRBD2 (6 bases). The V end lost 3 bases, the J end lost 3 bases, and 12 bases lay between the germline ends. Germline CDR1 and CDR2: SGHRS and YFSETQ. This CDR3 comprises 14 residues. CDR3 nucleotides: TGCGCCAGCAGCTCCGGGACTTCTAAAGAGACCCAGTACTTC. It yields the protein CASSSGTSKETQYF.

This chain connects TRBV6-6 to TRBJ2-7; 8 bases agree with TRBD2. The CDR3 totals 18 residues. V dropped 5 bases and J dropped 0; count of bases not matched to a gene: 15. Looked up from germline, CDR1 is MNHNY and CDR2 is SVGAGI (reference sequence). CDR3 bases: TGTGCCAGCAGTCGACCACAATTTAGCGGGAAGTCCTCCTACGAGCAGTACTTC. As protein: CASSRPQFSGKSSYEQYF.

There are a few counts of this clone. The CDR3 loop reads CASSLDRGPVASDQPQHF. DNA of the CDR3: TGTGCCAGCAGTTTAGACAGGGGCCCCGTCGCGAGCGATCAGCCCCAGCATTTT. The gene calls are TRBV28 and TRBJ1-5, with 8 nucleotides matching TRBD1. The CDR3 has 18 amino acids. Germline CDR1 is MDHEN and CDR2 is SYDVKM. J lost 5 bases, V lost 2 bases, and 14 bases had no gene match. The full variable domain, in which reference TRBV28 and TRBJ1-5 provide the parts outside the CDR3, is DVKVTQSSRYLVKRTGEKVFLECVQDMDHENMFWYRQDPGLGLRLIYFSYDVKMKEKGDIPEGYSVSREKKERFSLILESASTNQTSMYLCASSLDRGPVASDQPQHFGDGTRLSIL.

This clone was recorded once. V gene TRBV2 combines with J gene TRBJ1-2; the D gene is possibly TRBD1 (6 bases). The germline gives CDR1 SNHLY, CDR2 FYNNEI. Trimming took 8 bases from V and 7 from J, leaving 17 bases between them. The CDR3 spans 13 residues. Written as DNA, the CDR3 is TGTGCCAGCTCGAGGAGACAGGAACCTGGCTACACCTTC. Protein: CASSRRQEPGYTF.

The V gene is TRBV2, the J gene TRBJ2-5, with TRBD1 identical over 8 bases. CDR1 and CDR2 (germline): SNHLY, FYNNEI. The CDR3 loop spans 14 amino acids. V was pared by 5 bases and J by 0 bases, with 2 bases of the junction left unmatched. The CDR3 nucleotides read TGTGCCAGCAGTAGACAGGGGTACCAAGAGACCCAGTACTTC. This translates into CASSRQGYQETQYF.

V is TRBV10-1 and J is TRBJ2-1; the match to TRBD2 covers 14 bases. With V trimmed by 6 bases and J by 12 bases, 10 bases remained unmatched. The CDR3 totals 15 residues. Looked up from germline, CDR1 is WNHNN and CDR2 is SYGVQD (reference sequence). The DNA of the CDR3 is TGCGCCAGCAGCCCCCCGGGACTAGCGGGGGTCGGGCAGTTCTTC. Translation gives CASSPPGLAGVGQFF.

The chain joins TRBV29-1 to TRBJ2-7; D perhaps matches TRBD1 (6 bases). Germline V gene data show CDR1 as SQVTM and CDR2 as ANQGSEA. V was clipped by 7 bases and J by 3 bases, with 16 bases between them. The CDR3 length is 13 residues. This CDR3 is CSAGQQGNYEQYF. CDR3 nucleotide sequence: TGCAGCGCTGGGCAACAGGGAAACTACGAGCAGTACTTC.

This sequence joins TRBV4-1 and TRBJ2-2; D uncertain. CDR1 is MGHRA, CDR2 YSYEKL, per germline. Trimming stripped 0 bases from V and 3 bases from J, with 8 bases between. CDR3 size: 15 residues. CDR3 DNA sequence: TGCGCCAGCAGCCAAGAACTCCGGGACACCGGGGAGCTGTTTTTT. It encodes CASSQELRDTGELFF.

The rearrangement joins TRBV6-5 to TRBJ1-2; 7 nucleotides agree with TRBD1. CDR1 MNHEY and CDR2 SVGAGI come from the germline V gene. This CDR3 is 12 amino acids long. V gave up 9 bases and J gave up 4 bases; unmatched junction bases: 5. The CDR3 bases are TGTGCCAGTTGGGGACAGACCTATGGCTACACCTTC. Protein product: CASWGQTYGYTF.

A single count supports this clone. CDR3 loop: CASSHSRDDTEAFF. In nucleotides, the CDR3 is TGTGCCAGCAGCCATTCCCGGGATGACACTGAAGCTTTCTTT. V gene TRBV7-2 combines with J gene TRBJ1-1; D uncertain. CDR3 length: 14 residues. Germline values: CDR1 SGHTA, CDR2 FQGNSA. V was trimmed by 5 bases and J by 3 bases, leaving 13 bases between them.

This clone occurred a few times. V gene TRBV6-5 combines with J gene TRBJ1-5, with 9 bases matching TRBD1. CDR1 and CDR2 (germline): MNHEY, SVGAGI. The length of the CDR3 is 13 residues. The J segment lost 6 bases and the V segment lost 5 bases, leaving 2 bases of the junction unmatched. CDR3 nucleotide sequence: TGTGCCAGCAGTCAGGACAGGGGTCAGCCCCAGCATTTT. Translating it yields CASSQDRGQPQHF.

The chain has TRBV5-4 and TRBJ2-3; D is undetermined. Looked up from germline, CDR1 is SGHNT and CDR2 is YYREEE (reference sequence). The CDR3 is 14 residues long. V dropped 1 base and J dropped 2 bases, with 8 bases sitting between them. The CDR3 DNA follows: TGTGCCAGCAGCTTGAAGCAAACCACAGATACGCAGTATTTT. As protein: CASSLKQTTDTQYF.

This chain uses TRBV5-1 with TRBJ1-2; tentative D call: TRBD1 (5 bases). The V end lost 2 bases, the J end lost 2 bases, and 7 bases lay between the germline ends. This CDR3 has 13 amino acids. Germline lookup yields CDR1 SGHRS and CDR2 YFSETQ. CDR3 sequence reads: CASSFGQNYGYTF. The CDR3 DNA reads as TGCGCCAGCAGCTTCGGACAAAACTATGGCTACACCTTC. Full variable domain (missing parts from reference TRBV5-1 and TRBJ1-2): KAGVTQTPRYLIKTRGQQVTLSCSPISGHRSVSWYQQTPGQGLQFLFEYFSETQRNKGNFPGRFSGRQFSNSRSEMNVSTLELGDSALYLCASSFGQNYGYTFGSGTRLTVV.

The chain uses TRBV27 and TRBJ1-4, with D perhaps TRBD1 (5 bases). Trimming removed 2 bases from V and 7 bases from J, with 17 bases in between. The length of the CDR3 is 16 residues. Germline values: CDR1 MNHEY, CDR2 SMNVEV (reference sequence). The CDR3 nucleotides read TGTGCCAGCAGTTTACGGGTACAAGGGGTTCGTGAAAAACTGTTTTTT. Its translation: CASSLRVQGVREKLFF.

This clone was detected once. This rearrangement joins TRBV9 to TRBJ2-5; 9 nucleotides match TRBD1. The germline V gene encodes CDR1 SGDLS and CDR2 YYNGEE. This CDR3 is 15 amino acids long. J lost 5 bases, V lost 3 bases, and 8 bases had no gene match. The CDR3 nucleotides are TGTGCCAGCAGCGATTTACAGGGGGCTGGGGAGACCCAGTACTTC. Its protein is CASSDLQGAGETQYF.

The chain combines TRBV5-1 with TRBJ2-7; TRBD1 matches at 10 bases. This CDR3 contains 15 residues. The germline V gene has CDR1 SGHRS and CDR2 YFSETQ. After removal of 4 bases from V and 4 bases from J, the junction contained 8 bases not matched to a gene. The DNA for the CDR3 is TGCGCCAGCAGCCCGGCGACAGGGGGCGGATACGAGCAGTACTTC. Protein sequence: CASSPATGGGYEQYF.

This chain joins TRBV4-1 and TRBJ2-1, with 9 positions matching TRBD2. The CDR3 runs to 17 residues. Looked up from germline, CDR1 is MGHRA and CDR2 is YSYEKL. The J segment lost 7 bases and the V segment lost 4 bases, leaving 14 bases of the junction unmatched. As DNA, the CDR3 is TGCGCCAGCAGCCTAAGCGTTTTAGCGGGAGATCGGAATGAGCAGTTCTTC. Its protein product is CASSLSVLAGDRNEQFF.

V usage is TRBV7-9 and J usage is TRBJ2-1; 7 nucleotides match TRBD2. Germline V gene lookup returns CDR1 SEHNR and CDR2 FQNEAQ (reference sequence). The CDR3 length is 15 residues. Trimming at V came to 4 bases and at J to 2 bases, leaving 5 bases not matched to a gene. The CDR3 region has the DNA TGTGCCAGCAGCTCCAAGCGGGGAACCTACAATGAGCAGTTCTTC. Its protein is CASSSKRGTYNEQFF.

The count of this clone is one. J is TRBJ1-2 and V is TRBV29-1; D perhaps matches TRBD1 (6 bases). Germline V gene data show CDR1 as SQVTM and CDR2 as ANQGSEA. The CDR3 length is 12 residues. The V end was cut by 8 bases, the J end by 5 bases, with 15 bases between. The CDR3 coding sequence is TGCAGCATCCAAGGGGGGGAATATGGCTACACCTTC. Its translation is CSIQGGEYGYTF.

The V call is TRBV11-2, the J call TRBJ2-2, with TRBD1 identical over 7 bases. CDR1 and CDR2 from the germline V gene are SGHAT and FQNNGV. This CDR3 comprises 15 residues. Trimming at V came to 5 bases and at J to 7 bases, leaving 10 bases not matched to a gene. The CDR3 DNA sequence: TGTGCCAGCAGCCGCCGACAGGGTGGTGGCGGGGAGCTGTTTTTT. Translated: CASSRRQGGGGELFF.